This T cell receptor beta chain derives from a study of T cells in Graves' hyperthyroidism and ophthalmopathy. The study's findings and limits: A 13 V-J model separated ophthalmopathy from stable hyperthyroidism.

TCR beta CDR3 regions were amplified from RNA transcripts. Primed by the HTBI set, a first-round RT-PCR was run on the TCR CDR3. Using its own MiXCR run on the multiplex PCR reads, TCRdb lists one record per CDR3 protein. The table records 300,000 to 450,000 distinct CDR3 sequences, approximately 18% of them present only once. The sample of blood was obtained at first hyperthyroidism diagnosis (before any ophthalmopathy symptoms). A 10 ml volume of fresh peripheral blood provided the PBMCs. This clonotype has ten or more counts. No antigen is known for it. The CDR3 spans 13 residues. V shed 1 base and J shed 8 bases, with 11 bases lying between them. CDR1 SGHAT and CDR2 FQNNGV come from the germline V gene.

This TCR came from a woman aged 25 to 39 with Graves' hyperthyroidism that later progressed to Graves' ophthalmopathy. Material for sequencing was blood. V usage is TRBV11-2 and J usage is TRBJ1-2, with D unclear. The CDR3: CASSLVDLRGYTF. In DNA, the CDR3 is TGTGCCAGCAGCTTAGTCGATTTGCGCGGCTACACCTTC.